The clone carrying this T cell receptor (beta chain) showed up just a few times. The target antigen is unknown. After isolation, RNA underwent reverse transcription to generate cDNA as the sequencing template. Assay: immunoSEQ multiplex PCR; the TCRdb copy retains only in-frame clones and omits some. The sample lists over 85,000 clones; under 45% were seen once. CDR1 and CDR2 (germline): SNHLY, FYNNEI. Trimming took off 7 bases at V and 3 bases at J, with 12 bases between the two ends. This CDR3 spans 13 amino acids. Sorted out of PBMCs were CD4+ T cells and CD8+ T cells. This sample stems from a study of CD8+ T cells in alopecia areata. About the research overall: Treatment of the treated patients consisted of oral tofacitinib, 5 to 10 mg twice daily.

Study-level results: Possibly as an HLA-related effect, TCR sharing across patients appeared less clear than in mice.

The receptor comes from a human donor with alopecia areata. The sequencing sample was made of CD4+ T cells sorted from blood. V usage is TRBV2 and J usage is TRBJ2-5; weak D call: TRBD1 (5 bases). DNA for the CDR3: TGTGCCAGCACCTCGGACACGAAAGAGACCCAGTACTTC. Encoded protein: CASTSDTKETQYF.